The sequence of this T cell receptor (beta chain) was determined in a study of graft-versus-host responses after intestinal transplantation. Turning to the study itself: Transplant types were multivisceral, liver-intestinal, or isolated intestinal. Study results and caveats: Allografts of one patient group, those with graft-donor T cell macrochimerism, had high graft-versus-host to host-versus-graft clonal ratios. Marrow from the recipient contained GvH clones, some of which had appeared first in ileum or blood.

Remarks on this clone: Its antigen is undetermined.

Assay used: immunoSEQ multiplex PCR; TCRdb lists only in-frame clones, some missing. Of more than 85,000 clones in the sample, 85% to 95% are singletons; the top ten hold around 0.067%. Deletions cut 6 bases from V and 1 base from J, with 12 bases between. Germline CDR1 LNHDA, CDR2 SQIVND (reference sequence). This CDR3 has 14 amino acids. This sample comprised unstimulated CD8+ T cells sorted from spleen or lymph node cells, obtained before transplant. The chain carries TRBV19 and TRBJ1-1; D remains unclear. The sequence was obtained from a human donor who was the organ donor for an intestinal transplant. The DNA of the CDR3 is TGTGCCAGTAGCCTAGTTCGTAGGAACACTGAAGCTTTCTTT. Its translation: CASSLVRRNTEAFF. Full variable domain (rest looked up from reference TRBV19 and TRBJ1-1): DGGITQSPKYLFRKEGQNVTLSCEQNLNHDAMYWYRQDPGQGLRLIYYSQIVNDFQKGDIAEGYSVSREKKESFPLTVTSAQKNPTAFYLCASSLVRRNTEAFFGQGTRLTVV.